Given below is one T cell receptor beta chain in context. The antigen is not known. V lost 5 bases to trimming and J lost 3 bases, with 14 bases between them. The CDR3 is made up of 14 amino acids. The germline V gene encodes CDR1 SEHNR and CDR2 FQNEAQ (reference sequence). The data belong to a study of response to subunit inactivated influenza vaccine. TCRdb fed the RT-PCR reads into MiXCR, producing one record per CDR3 protein. Of more than 150,000 distinct CDR3 sequences in the sample, roughly a tenth were seen once. Study results and caveats: There was a suggestion from the authors that each seasonal influenza vaccination recruits few new T cells.

Sequences were derived from CD8+ T cells sorted from PBMCs, sampled 23 months after vaccination. V and J are TRBV7-9 and TRBJ2-7; D call uncertain. The origin of this receptor is a man between 50 and 70 years old who received an inactivated influenza vaccine. The CDR3 sequence: CASSLGLGVYEQYF. The DNA for the CDR3 is TGTGCCAGCAGCCTAGGGCTCGGTGTCTACGAGCAGTACTTC. Drawing the rest from reference TRBV7-9 and TRBJ2-7, the complete variable domain is DTGVSQNPRHKITKRGQNVTFRCDPISEHNRLYWYRQTLGQGPEFLTYFQNEAQLEKSRLLSDRFSAERPKGSFSTLEIQRTEQGDSAMYLCASSLGLGVYEQYFGPGTRLTVT.